This TCR beta chain was observed in a study of shared clonotypes between healthy human individuals. The study, taken as a whole, reports: Sorted-subset sequencing, rarefaction showed, was incomplete despite large depth. It was anticipated that sequencing depth would influence how many clonotypes donors shared.

TCRdb's table, derived via immunoSEQ multiplex PCR, lists solely in-frame clones and lacks some. This table has around 990,000 clones, roughly 80% appearing once. V was pared by 0 bases and J by 3 bases, with 8 bases between. The V gene's germline CDR1 is SGDLS and CDR2 YYNGEE. CDR3 size: 14 residues. For this clone: Its antigen is not identified.

This sequence joins TRBV9 and TRBJ2-3; D remains unclear. Input material: memory CD4+ T cells from PBMCs. Specified subset: CD45RA-negative fraction. The source of this sequence is a young man in good health. Some clones in this sample may be carry-over from other donors' samples. The CDR3 nucleotides read TGTGCCAGCAGCGTAGATTCAGGTACAGATACGCAGTATTTT. Amino acid sequence: CASSVDSGTDTQYF.